The T cell receptor (beta chain) under discussion was sequenced for a study of regulatory T cells in long-lasting Graves disease. Time point in this sample: persistent/refractory GD, antithyroid drugs over 5 years with positive TRAb. There was RNA extracted from PBMCs, and the TCR library was made from it. Losses at the gene ends were 4 bases for V and 3 bases for J; bases not matched to a gene: 3. Per the germline V gene, CDR1 is SNHLY and CDR2 is FYNNEI. The CDR3 is 14 amino acids. Study conclusions and caveats: Persistent disease was characterized by preferential usage of TRBV28, TRBJ1-2 and TRBJ2-5. The work looked only at peripheral blood and did not look at thyroid tissue.

According to the study, TCR beta libraries were built with iRepertoire HTBI primers and CDR3-region Arm-PCR. Each CDR3 protein is one row after TCRdb ran MiXCR on the multiplex PCR reads. This sample carries 450,000 or so distinct CDR3 sequences, under 25% of them seen once, and the ten largest clones take roughly 13%. This clonotype was observed a few times. Its antigen remains unidentified. Material: peripheral blood mononuclear cells (PBMCs), obtained when the disease was refractory, from a patient treated with antithyroid drugs. V gene TRBV2 combines with J gene TRBJ2-3, with TRBD1 matching over 8 bases. The sequence derives from a female donor with Graves disease. CDR3 bases: TGTGCCAGCAGTGTGACAGGGGCAACAGATACGCAGTATTTT. It yields the protein CASSVTGATDTQYF.